This T cell receptor (beta chain) was observed in a study of CD8 T cells in Susac syndrome. Study observations and caveats: As acknowledged by the study, its TCR sequencing and HLA analysis included a relatively small number of individuals.

When the RNA was reverse transcribed, random hexamers were used with an input of 0.5 to 1 ug. TCR beta CDR3 was amplified by immunoSEQ multiplex PCR. This amplification extended across 54 Vbeta and 13 Jbeta segments. TCRdb called the immunoSEQ multiplex PCR reads again in MiXCR, with one record for every CDR3 protein. The sample consists of roughly 120,000 distinct CDR3 sequences, roughly 94% of them appearing once. Sequencing targeted TCR beta in T cells from blood (CD8+ and CD4+). The individuals used as controls were healthy donors who had been matched for both age and sex. The CDR3 has 11 amino acids. Between the trimmed V and J ends, which lost 4 bases and 7 bases, there was a span of 10 bases. The V gene's germline CDR1 is SQVTM and CDR2 ANQGSEA. As regards this clonotype: What it binds is unknown.

V and J are TRBV29-1 and TRBJ1-2; no reliable D call. This TCR came from a human donor in good health. The sequencing sample was made of CD4+ T cells from PBMCs. CDR3 coding DNA: TGCAGCGTTGTAGGCGAGTTTGGCTACACCTTC. Amino acids: CSVVGEFGYTF.